These 25 T cell receptor beta chains originate from one sample sequenced in a study of blood T cell repertoires in COVID-19. Data came from immunoSEQ multiplex PCR; TCRdb stores just in-frame clones and leaves some out. The repertoire includes just over 650,000 clones, approximately 90% of them detected once, and over 0.2% sits in the top ten. Sequencing was carried out using peripheral blood. Receptor source: a woman between 18 and 29 years old with acute or convalescent COVID-19.

The rearrangement joins TRBV6-5 to TRBJ2-3; TRBD2 matches 8 bases. Trimming took 10 bases from V and 1 from J; bases not matched to a gene: 4. Germline CDR1 and CDR2: MNHEY and SVGAGI. This CDR3 has 13 amino acids. CDR3 residues: CATKAGGTDTQYF. The CDR3 DNA reads as TGTGCCACCAAAGCGGGGGGCACAGATACGCAGTATTTT.

The V and J genes are TRBV25-1 and TRBJ1-4; 10 bases align to TRBD1. The CDR3 runs 15 residues. In germline, CDR1 is MGHDK, CDR2 SYGVNS. The trim removed 5 bases at V and 6 bases at J, leaving 6 bases unmatched. DNA of the CDR3: TGTGCCAGCAGTAGACAGGGGGCAAGGGATGAAAAACTGTTTTTT. Translation: CASSRQGARDEKLFF.

This clone was seen once. The chain is built from TRBV28 and TRBJ2-7; the match to TRBD1 covers 8 bases. The CDR3 is 14 residues long. Germline V gives CDR1 MDHEN, CDR2 SYDVKM. J was trimmed by 1 base and V by 2 bases; bases with no gene match: 1. The CDR3 DNA reads as TGTGCCAGCAGTTTAAGGACAGGGTCCTACGAGCAGTACTTC. This codes for CASSLRTGSYEQYF.

This chain joins TRBV6-5 and TRBJ2-7; 9 positions match TRBD1. In germline, CDR1 is MNHEY, CDR2 SVGAGI. The CDR3 covers 13 residues. The V and J ends lost 8 bases and 4 bases, in that order; junction bases with no gene match: 6. The CDR3 reads CASGGQGRYEQYF. The CDR3 region has the DNA TGTGCCAGCGGAGGACAGGGGCGGTACGAGCAGTACTTC.

This clone was seen just once. The chain couples TRBV9 to TRBJ2-6; weak D call: TRBD1 (5 bases). CDR3 length: 18 residues. Germline-derived CDR1 and CDR2 are SGDLS and YYNGEE. V gave up 7 bases and J gave up 0 bases, with 20 bases separating them. This CDR3 reads CASGGRQGVNSGANVLTF. The CDR3, as DNA: TGTGCCAGCGGTGGAAGGCAGGGCGTTAACTCTGGGGCCAACGTCCTGACTTTC.

The chain has TRBV18 and TRBJ1-5; 7 nucleotides match TRBD1. Germline values: CDR1 KGHSH, CDR2 LQKENI. The CDR3 sequence is 15 residues long. The trim removed 3 bases at V and 0 bases at J, leaving 2 bases unmatched. The CDR3 reads CASSPGQVSNQPQHF. The CDR3 bases are TGTGCCAGCTCACCCGGACAGGTTAGCAATCAGCCCCAGCATTTT.

V is TRBV27 and J is TRBJ2-5, with 7 bases matching TRBD1. Germline lookup yields CDR1 MNHEY and CDR2 SMNVEV (reference sequence). The ends lost 7 bases at V and 2 bases at J; junction bases unmatched: 13. The CDR3 consists of 16 residues. For the CDR3, the DNA is TGTGCCAGCAATCCCCTCGGGGCAGGGGGTCAAGAGACCCAGTACTTC. Amino acid sequence: CASNPLGAGGQETQYF.

The V and J genes are TRBV5-1 and TRBJ1-1; the match to TRBD1 covers 7 bases. The V gene end was trimmed by 4 bases and the J gene end by 0 bases; junction bases not matched to a gene: 9. The germline V gene encodes CDR1 SGHRS and CDR2 YFSETQ. The CDR3 sequence is 16 residues long. The CDR3 reads CASSPRQGRVNTEAFF. The CDR3 nucleotides are TGCGCCAGCAGCCCCCGACAGGGAAGGGTGAACACTGAAGCTTTCTTT.

This clone was seen just once. The chain recombines TRBV5-4 with TRBJ1-5; D is uncertain. CDR3 length: 12 amino acids. V was shortened by 4 bases and J by 8 bases, with 10 bases between the two germline ends. Per the germline V gene, CDR1 is SGHNT and CDR2 is YYREEE (reference sequence). The CDR3 nucleotides read TGTGCCAGCAGCCAAGATAGCGAGCCCCAGCATTTT. It yields the protein CASSQDSEPQHF.

V usage is TRBV4-3 and J usage is TRBJ1-6; D gene unclear. CDR1 LGHNA and CDR2 YSLEER come from the germline V gene. Trimming stripped 3 bases from V and 3 bases from J, with 27 bases between. The CDR3 totals 21 residues. The DNA of the CDR3 is TGCGCCAGCAGCCACGAAAGACACGAAGGCCCCCTGGTTTACTATAATTCACCCCTCCACTTT. Encoded protein: CASSHERHEGPLVYYNSPLHF.

The chain carries TRBV7-9 and TRBJ1-1; 8 positions match TRBD1. V shed 5 bases and J 5 bases; nucleotides not matched to a gene: 10. CDR3 length equals 15 residues. Germline assignment: CDR1 SEHNR and CDR2 FQNEAQ (reference sequence). CDR3: CASSVTQGASTEAFF. The CDR3, as DNA: TGTGCCAGCAGCGTCACGCAGGGGGCCTCAACTGAAGCTTTCTTT.

The V gene is TRBV5-5, the J gene TRBJ1-1; the match to TRBD1 covers 8 bases. CDR1 is SGHKS and CDR2 is YYEKEE in the germline V gene (reference sequence). The length of the CDR3 is 13 residues. Trimming removed 5 bases from V and 4 bases from J; junction bases left unmatched: 4. In nucleotides, the CDR3 is TGTGCCAGCAGTCTAACAGGGGGCACTGAAGCTTTCTTT. This encodes CASSLTGGTEAFF.

The chain combines TRBV24-1 with TRBJ1-6; D ambiguous. The CDR3 is 17 residues long. CDR1 KGHDR and CDR2 SFDVKD come from the germline V gene. Trimming took 4 bases from V and 2 from J, leaving 14 bases between them. The chain's CDR3 is CATSDLTFPPYNSPLHF. The CDR3 nucleotides read TGTGCCACCAGTGACCTGACATTCCCACCCTATAATTCACCCCTCCACTTT.

This clone was seen more than once but under ten times. The rearrangement links TRBV11-3 to TRBJ2-3, with D unresolved. The V end was cut by 2 bases, the J end by 0 bases, with 6 bases between. From germline, CDR1 is SGHNT and CDR2 YENEEA. The length of the CDR3 is 14 residues. The CDR3 DNA is TGTGCCAGCAGCTTACAGTCTAGCACAGATACGCAGTATTTT. Its translation: CASSLQSSTDTQYF.

The DNA of the CDR3 is TGTGCCCCCCTGGGGGGGAAAGGTCATTCACCCCTCCACTTT. Its protein is CAPLGGKGHSPLHF. This sequence joins TRBV25-1 and TRBJ1-6; D possibly corresponds to TRBD1 (5 bases). The length of the CDR3 is 14 residues. Germline CDR1 reads MGHDK; CDR2 reads SYGVNS. Between the trimmed V and J ends, which lost 11 bases and 8 bases, there was a span of 19 bases. Supplemented by reference TRBV25-1 and TRBJ1-6, the full variable domain reads EADIYQTPRYLVIGTGKKITLECSQTMGHDKMYWYQQDPGMELHLIHYSYGVNSTEKGDLSSESTVSRIRTEHFPLTLESARPSHTSQYLCAPLGGKGHSPLHFGNGTRLTVT.

V usage is TRBV2 and J usage is TRBJ2-7, with D perhaps TRBD2 (6 bases). Trimming pared 4 bases from V and 3 bases from J, leaving 13 bases between. This CDR3 contains 14 residues. Germline V gene sequence: CDR1 SNHLY, CDR2 FYNNEI. The CDR3 is CASSVRREDYEQYF. CDR3 DNA: TGTGCCAGCAGTGTCCGCAGGGAGGACTACGAGCAGTACTTC.

This chain joins TRBV6-6 and TRBJ2-7, with D perhaps TRBD1 (5 bases). The CDR3 sequence is 14 residues long. The germline CDR1 and CDR2 sequences are MNHNY and SVGAGI (reference sequence). Trimming took off 2 bases at V and 3 bases at J, with 11 bases between the two ends. In nucleotides, the CDR3 is TGTGCCAGCAGTTACGGCAGGGAAAACTACGAGCAGTACTTC. This sequence encodes CASSYGRENYEQYF.

With respect to this clone: Within the sample, other DNA sequences also encode this same CDR3. The V and J genes are TRBV5-1 and TRBJ2-3, with TRBD2 matching over 12 bases. This CDR3 contains 16 residues. The J segment lost 4 bases and the V segment lost 4 bases, leaving 7 bases of the junction unmatched. Germline V gives CDR1 SGHRS, CDR2 YFSETQ. The CDR3 nucleotides read TGCGCCAGCAGCCTAATGACTAGCGGGGGCGCAGATACGCAGTATTTT. It specifies CASSLMTSGGADTQYF.

This sequence joins TRBV3-1 (or the pseudogene TRBV3-2) and TRBJ2-1; TRBD1 matches at 10 bases. The ends lost 2 bases at V and 4 bases at J; junction bases unmatched: 8. There are 17 residues in the CDR3. CDR1 is LGHDT and CDR2 is YNNKEL in the germline V gene (reference sequence). The chain's CDR3 is CASSQTRPGQGYNEQFF. The DNA of the CDR3 is TGTGCCAGCAGCCAAACCCGTCCGGGACAGGGGTACAATGAGCAGTTCTTC.

This rearrangement joins TRBV24-1 to TRBJ1-5, with D perhaps TRBD1 (5 bases). CDR3 length: 17 residues. The germline gives CDR1 KGHDR, CDR2 SFDVKD. With 3 bases removed from V and 3 bases from J, the gap between germline ends came to 17 bases. The DNA for the CDR3 is TGTGCCACCAGTGATGTTTCAGGGTTAAGCACCAATCAGCCCCAGCATTTT. Residues: CATSDVSGLSTNQPQHF.

This chain links TRBV28 with TRBJ1-4; no clear D. Per the germline V gene, CDR1 is MDHEN and CDR2 is SYDVKM. Trimming pared 5 bases from V and 7 bases from J, leaving 8 bases between. This CDR3 is 12 amino acids long. The CDR3 protein is CASSPRGEKLFF. The CDR3 coding sequence is TGTGCCAGCAGTCCCCGGGGTGAAAAACTGTTTTTT.

The rearrangement uses TRBV10-2 and TRBJ1-1, with D unclear. The CDR3 extends over 11 amino acids. V gave up 6 bases and J gave up 3 bases, with 5 bases separating them. Germline CDR1 reads WSHSY; CDR2 reads SAAADI. The CDR3 nucleotides read TGCGCCAGCAGGCGGGACACTGAAGCTTTCTTT. It translates to CASRRDTEAFF.

The rearrangement uses TRBV2 and TRBJ1-5; D not certain. The V and J ends lost 7 bases and 0 bases respectively, with 7 bases between them. This CDR3 is built from 13 residues. The germline CDR1 and CDR2 sequences are SNHLY and FYNNEI. Here the CDR3 reads CASKLDSNQPQHF. CDR3 DNA sequence: TGTGCCAGCAAGTTAGATAGCAATCAGCCCCAGCATTTT.

The chain couples TRBV7-2 to TRBJ2-6; 11 positions agree with TRBD1. This CDR3 contains 18 residues. Germline V gene lookup returns CDR1 SGHTA and CDR2 FQGNSA. Germline trimming cut 5 bases from V and 2 bases from J; bases unmatched to any gene: 8. Here the CDR3 reads CASSSRDRGGTGANVLTF. The CDR3 DNA follows: TGTGCCAGCAGCAGCCGGGACAGGGGGGGGACTGGGGCCAACGTCCTGACTTTC.

The V call is TRBV6-5, the J call TRBJ1-1; D call uncertain. CDR1 and CDR2 (germline): MNHEY, SVGAGI. CDR3 length equals 12 residues. V was clipped by 5 bases and J by 5 bases, with 9 bases between them. The DNA for the CDR3 is TGTGCCAGCAGTCGGCCGGAGACTGAAGCTTTCTTT. This encodes CASSRPETEAFF.